The 31 T cell receptor beta chains below come from one sample, sequenced in a study of chemoradiotherapy in HPV16-positive cancers. The method was immunoSEQ multiplex PCR; TCRdb's version includes in-frame clones alone and lacks a portion of them. The data hold tens of thousands of clones, with about 90% observed a single time. The sample was blood, taken from a patient who underwent chemoradiotherapy. These receptors were obtained from a human donor with HPV-associated anogenital cancer.

There are a few counts of this clone. The chain links TRBV6-6 to TRBJ1-6, with 7 bases aligning to TRBD1. The CDR3 covers 15 residues. Germline V gene lookup returns CDR1 MNHNY and CDR2 SVGAGI (reference sequence). The V gene end was trimmed by 6 bases and the J gene end by 7 bases; junction bases not matched to a gene: 9. In DNA, the CDR3 is TGTGCCAGCAGATTGGAACAGGGGATCAATTCACCCCTCCACTTT. It is translated as CASRLEQGINSPLHF.

The rearrangement links TRBV6-1 to TRBJ1-1, with 7 bases that match TRBD1. There are 13 residues in the CDR3. Looked up from germline, CDR1 is MNHNS and CDR2 is SASEGT. V dropped 8 bases and J dropped 1; count of bases not matched to a gene: 4. The CDR3 region is CASLRDRNTEAFF. DNA for the CDR3: TGTGCCAGCCTCCGGGACAGGAACACTGAAGCTTTCTTT.

This rearrangement joins TRBV7-9 to TRBJ1-3; possibly TRBD1 for D (6 bases). This CDR3 has 16 amino acids. CDR1 and CDR2 from the germline V gene are SEHNR and FQNEAQ (reference sequence). Trimming removed 1 base from V and 4 bases from J, with 14 bases in between. CDR3: CASSLGGRGDGNTIYF. The CDR3 region has the DNA TGTGCCAGCAGCTTAGGAGGCAGGGGAGACGGAAACACCATATATTTT. Filled out from reference TRBV7-9 and TRBJ1-3, the complete variable domain reads DTGVSQNPRHKITKRGQNVTFRCDPISEHNRLYWYRQTLGQGPEFLTYFQNEAQLEKSRLLSDRFSAERPKGSFSTLEIQRTEQGDSAMYLCASSLGGRGDGNTIYFGEGSWLTVV.

The chain links TRBV6-7 to TRBJ2-1; the match to TRBD2 covers 15 bases. TRBV6-7 carries the ORF label, with uncertain function. V was pared by 6 bases and J by 0 bases, with 6 bases of the junction left unmatched. This CDR3 spans 18 amino acids. In DNA form, the CDR3 reads TGTGCCAGCAGGCCGGGACTAGCGGGAGGAGTCTCCTACAATGAGCAGTTCTTC. This codes for CASRPGLAGGVSYNEQFF.

The chain employs TRBV28 and TRBJ2-3; the D gene is possibly TRBD1 (6 bases). CDR3 size: 14 residues. Trimming stripped 5 bases from V and 2 bases from J, with 11 bases between. CDR1 is MDHEN, CDR2 SYDVKM, per germline. CDR3 protein: CASSTGPNTDTQYF. The CDR3 DNA sequence: TGTGCCAGCAGTACAGGGCCCAACACAGATACGCAGTATTTT.

The V and J genes are TRBV5-4 and TRBJ2-5; 7 positions agree with TRBD2. The DNA end lines up better with TRBJ2-7; the J call may be wrong. Per germline, CDR1 SGHNT and CDR2 YYREEE (reference sequence). This CDR3 spans 12 amino acids. The CDR3 loop reads CASSQGGYEQYF. The CDR3 coding sequence is TGTGCCAGTTCCCAGGGAGGGTACGAGCAGTACTTC.

The chain has TRBV4-1 and TRBJ2-2; TRBD2 matches at 10 bases. Per the germline V gene, CDR1 is MGHRA and CDR2 is YSYEKL. The CDR3 runs 17 residues. The V gene end was trimmed by 1 base and the J gene end by 3 bases; junction bases not matched to a gene: 5. The CDR3 protein is CASSQGLAGVYTGELFF. CDR3 nucleotide sequence: TGCGCCAGCAGCCAAGGTCTAGCGGGAGTCTACACCGGGGAGCTGTTTTTT.

The CDR3 is CASSFRTSGYEQYF. DNA for the CDR3: TGTGCCAGCAGTTTTCGGACTAGCGGCTACGAGCAGTACTTC. The chain recombines TRBV27 with TRBJ2-7; TRBD2 matches 10 bases. This CDR3 comprises 14 residues. The V gene end was trimmed by 3 bases and the J gene end by 3 bases; junction bases not matched to a gene: 2. Germline CDR1 is MNHEY and CDR2 is SMNVEV (reference sequence).

The rearrangement uses TRBV4-3 and TRBJ2-6; D is undetermined. Germline V gene sequence: CDR1 LGHNA, CDR2 YSLEER. The CDR3 is made up of 16 amino acids. V was clipped by 0 bases and J by 0 bases, with 6 bases between them. CDR3 nucleotides: TGCGCCAGCAGCCAAGAAGTGGGCTCTGGGGCCAACGTCCTGACTTTC. Protein: CASSQEVGSGANVLTF.

This clone occurred a few times. V gene TRBV7-9 combines with J gene TRBJ1-1; 8 bases fit TRBD1. Germline-derived CDR1 and CDR2 are SEHNR and FQNEAQ (reference sequence). Losses at the gene ends were 5 bases for V and 5 bases for J; bases not matched to a gene: 10. The length of the CDR3 is 15 residues. CDR3 amino acids: CASSQGALRQTEAFF. As DNA, the CDR3 is TGTGCCAGCAGCCAGGGGGCGTTGAGACAAACTGAAGCTTTCTTT.

Note on this clone: An end of the junction does not agree with germline; a read error may underlie this. This chain joins TRBV5-3 and TRBJ2-4; the D is unclear. TRBV5-3 is identified as an open reading frame with a role that is uncertain. The CDR3 is 12 amino acids. This CDR3 reads CARSWNDQVADF. DNA of the CDR3: TGTGCCAGAAGCTGGAACGACCAGGTTGCGGACTTC.

This chain uses TRBV4-1 with TRBJ2-7; D uncertain. Germline lookup yields CDR1 MGHRA and CDR2 YSYEKL. The CDR3 covers 16 residues. Between the trimmed V and J ends, which lost 0 bases and 7 bases, there was a span of 19 bases. The CDR3 region has the DNA TGCGCCAGCAGCCAAGATCCTCCCCCCCCTAATTGGGAGCAGTACTTC. This encodes CASSQDPPPPNWEQYF.

The chain links TRBV7-2 to TRBJ2-7; D is unresolved. V gave up 0 bases and J gave up 4 bases, with 13 bases separating them. CDR3 length equals 15 residues. Looked up from germline, CDR1 is SGHTA and CDR2 is FQGNSA. The CDR3 DNA sequence: TGTGCCAGCAGCTTAGCGCTCCCCGGGCGTTACGAGCAGTACTTC. It specifies CASSLALPGRYEQYF.

The genes are TRBV7-2 and TRBJ1-5; D unresolved. Trimming left V 3 bases short and J 3 bases short, with 6 bases between. Germline V gene data show CDR1 as SGHTA and CDR2 as FQGNSA. The CDR3 is 13 amino acids. CDR3 DNA: TGTGCCAGCAGCTTGAGTTTCAATCAGCCCCAGCATTTT. Translation gives CASSLSFNQPQHF. Drawing the rest from reference TRBV7-2 and TRBJ1-5, the complete variable domain is GAGVSQSPSNKVTEKGKDVELRCDPISGHTALYWYRQSLGQGLEFLIYFQGNSAPDKSGLPSDRFSAERTGGSVSTLTIQRTQQEDSAVYLCASSLSFNQPQHFGDGTRLSIL.

The DNA of the CDR3 is TGTGCCAGCAGCTTGTACTTGAGGGGCACTGAAGCTTTCTTT. It specifies CASSLYLRGTEAFF. The rearrangement uses TRBV5-4 and TRBJ1-1; maybe TRBD1 (5 bases). The CDR3 consists of 14 residues. Germline assignment: CDR1 SGHNT and CDR2 YYREEE (reference sequence). Trimming stripped 1 base from V and 4 bases from J, with 11 bases between.

The chain has TRBV7-9 and TRBJ1-2, with 8 bases identical to TRBD1. The CDR3 contains 16 residues. Trimming at V came to 2 bases and at J to 4 bases, leaving 9 bases not matched to a gene. The germline gives CDR1 SEHNR, CDR2 FQNEAQ (reference sequence). CDR3 in amino acids: CASSLSSGQGGYGYTF. The CDR3 nucleotides read TGTGCCAGCAGCTTAAGTAGCGGACAGGGAGGCTATGGCTACACCTTC.

V gene TRBV7-6 combines with J gene TRBJ1-1; TRBD1 matches 7 bases. Germline-derived CDR1 and CDR2 are SGHVS and FNYEAQ. This CDR3 is 14 amino acids long. V was pared by 7 bases and J by 4 bases, with 9 bases of the junction left unmatched. CDR3 coding DNA: TGTGCCAGCACCAATTACAGGGGAAGCACTGAAGCTTTCTTT. Its protein is CASTNYRGSTEAFF. The entire variable domain, with the rest obtained from reference TRBV7-6 and TRBJ1-1, is as follows: GAGVSQSPRYKVTKRGQDVALRCDPISGHVSLYWYRQALGQGPEFLTYFNYEAQQDKSGLPNDRFSAERPEGSISTLTIQRTEQRDSAMYRCASTNYRGSTEAFFGQGTRLTVV.

The V gene is TRBV7-2, the J gene TRBJ2-5; 7 bases fit TRBD1. The CDR3 is made up of 13 amino acids. The V and J ends lost 5 bases and 4 bases, in that order; junction bases with no gene match: 4. Germline V lookup: CDR1 SGHTA, CDR2 FQGNSA. The CDR3 loop is CASSRTGLETQYF. The DNA for the CDR3 is TGTGCCAGCAGCAGGACAGGTTTAGAGACCCAGTACTTC.

The chain recombines TRBV14 with TRBJ1-1; D is uncertain. The CDR3 spans 16 residues. Trimming took off 4 bases at V and 1 base at J, with 16 bases between the two ends. CDR1 and CDR2 (germline): SGHDN, FVKESK. The CDR3 DNA sequence: TGTGCCAGCAGCCCGCTTCGGACCGAGCAGAACACTGAAGCTTTCTTT. Protein: CASSPLRTEQNTEAFF.

In this sample, this clone turned up once. The CDR3 DNA follows: TGCGCCAGCAGCTTGGCTCGGACAGGGGACTCCTACGAGCAGTACTTC. Translating it yields CASSLARTGDSYEQYF. This chain links TRBV5-1 with TRBJ2-7, with TRBD1 identical over 9 bases. The CDR3 has 16 residues. CDR1 is SGHRS, CDR2 YFSETQ, per germline. Losses at the gene ends were 0 bases for V and 0 bases for J; bases not matched to a gene: 4.

The rearrangement links TRBV19 to TRBJ2-5; either TRBD1 or TRBD2 may supply D (5 bases each). The ends were cut back, 5 bases at V and 2 bases at J, with 18 bases in the middle. This CDR3 is built from 16 residues. Germline V lookup: CDR1 LNHDA, CDR2 SQIVND (reference sequence). CDR3 nucleotides: TGTGCCAGTAGTGCAATCACAGGTGGGGGACAAGAGACCCAGTACTTC. Translating it yields CASSAITGGGQETQYF.

The chain carries TRBV7-2 and TRBJ2-7; TRBD2 aligns across 9 bases. Germline V lookup: CDR1 SGHTA, CDR2 FQGNSA. V lost 4 bases, J lost 2 bases, and 6 bases stayed unmatched. The CDR3 runs 15 residues. Here the CDR3 DNA reads TGTGCCAGCAGCTCAACTAGCGGGCCAACCTACGAGCAGTACTTC. This sequence encodes CASSSTSGPTYEQYF. Based on the CDR3 plus reference TRBV7-2 and TRBJ2-7, the full variable domain is GAGVSQSPSNKVTEKGKDVELRCDPISGHTALYWYRQSLGQGLEFLIYFQGNSAPDKSGLPSDRFSAERTGGSVSTLTIQRTQQEDSAVYLCASSSTSGPTYEQYFGPGTRLTVT.

The V gene is TRBV21-1, the J gene TRBJ1-2. TRBV21-1 is a pseudogene. CDR3 length: 13 residues. The CDR3 spells CASSKRCVYGYTF. The CDR3 bases are TGTGCCAGCAGCAAACGTTGTGTCTATGGCTACACCTTC.

V and J are TRBV6-6 and TRBJ1-1; 9 bases align to TRBD1. In germline, CDR1 is MNHNY, CDR2 SVGAGI (reference sequence). The CDR3 runs to 15 residues. J lost 1 base, V lost 4 bases, and 4 bases had no gene match. CDR3 residues: CASSLNRGRNTEAFF. The CDR3 region has the DNA TGTGCCAGCAGTTTGAACAGGGGGCGGAACACTGAAGCTTTCTTT.

DNA of the CDR3: TGCGCCAGCAGCCGCCGACTAGGGAGCCCCTACAATGAGCAGTTCTTC. Encoded protein: CASSRRLGSPYNEQFF. The chain joins TRBV5-1 to TRBJ2-1; D is perhaps TRBD2 (6 bases). The germline V gene encodes CDR1 SGHRS and CDR2 YFSETQ. The CDR3 length is 16 residues. V lost 4 bases and J 2 bases, leaving 16 bases between the germline ends.

The chain recombines TRBV18 with TRBJ2-7, with D perhaps matching TRBD2 (5 bases). The ends were cut back, 2 bases at V and 6 bases at J, with 17 bases in the middle. The CDR3 is made up of 15 amino acids. Germline CDR1 and CDR2: KGHSH and LQKENI. CDR3 region: CASSPKEGSVAEQYF. DNA of the CDR3: TGTGCCAGCTCACCAAAAGAGGGCTCGGTGGCCGAGCAGTACTTC.

In the case of this clone: The junction and the germline gene differ at one end; a read error may be behind it. The chain joins TRBV7-7 to TRBJ2-2; 7 bases align to TRBD2. This CDR3 region has 16 residues. Germline loops: CDR1 SSHAT, CDR2 FNYEAQ (reference sequence). In DNA form, the CDR3 reads TGTGCTAGCAGCACCGCCGGGACTATGAACACCGGGGAGCTGTTTTTT. Amino acids: CASSTAGTMNTGELFF. The full variable domain, rest sourced from reference TRBV7-7 and TRBJ2-2, is GAGVSQSPRYKVTKRGQDVTLRCDPISSHATLYWYQQALGQGPEFLTYFNYEAQPDKSGLPSDRFSAERPEGSISTLTIQRTEQRDSAMYRCASSTAGTMNTGELFFGEGSRLTVL.

Here the CDR3 DNA reads TGTGCCACCAGCAGAGTAGGACAGTACTCCTACGAGCAGTACTTC. Encoded protein: CATSRVGQYSYEQYF. The V call is TRBV15, the J call TRBJ2-7; D possibly corresponds to TRBD1 (6 bases). The V gene's germline CDR1 is LNHNV and CDR2 YYDKDF (reference sequence). The CDR3 runs 15 residues. V lost 1 base to trimming and J lost 0 bases, with 10 bases between them.

This chain links TRBV14 with TRBJ2-7; a possible D gene is TRBD2 (6 bases). The V gene's germline CDR1 is SGHDN and CDR2 FVKESK. The V gene lost 4 bases and the J gene lost 0 bases, with 13 bases spanning the gap. CDR3 length: 15 amino acids. The CDR3 loop is CASSPLGSGSYEQYF. In nucleotides, the CDR3 is TGTGCCAGCAGCCCCCTTGGTAGCGGCTCCTACGAGCAGTACTTC. The variable domain in full, completed from reference TRBV14 and TRBJ2-7, reads EAGVTQFPSHSVIEKGQTVTLRCDPISGHDNLYWYRRVMGKEIKFLLHFVKESKQDESGMPNNRFLAERTGGTYSTLKVQPAELEDSGVYFCASSPLGSGSYEQYFGPGTRLTVT.

The chain employs TRBV19 and TRBJ2-5, with D perhaps matching TRBD1 (5 bases). The end of the DNA is better explained by TRBJ2-7, so the J call may be wrong. Germline assignment: CDR1 LNHDA and CDR2 SQIVND (reference sequence). The CDR3 is 13 residues long. The DNA for the CDR3 is TGTGCCAGTAGTACAGACAGCTCCTACGAGCAGTACTTC. Amino acid sequence: CASSTDSSYEQYF.

V and J are TRBV18 and TRBJ2-5; 8 positions agree with TRBD1. V lost 3 bases and J lost 4; bases outside the gene matches: 10. The CDR3 covers 16 residues. CDR1 is KGHSH, CDR2 LQKENI, per germline. CDR3 sequence reads: CASSPQLSGGGETQYF. CDR3 DNA: TGTGCCAGCTCACCGCAACTCTCAGGGGGCGGAGAGACCCAGTACTTC.